One T cell receptor (beta chain) is described in this entry. This sample was taken from a study of T cells in Graves' hyperthyroidism and ophthalmopathy. Study-wide context: Blood from the periphery was taken at initial diagnosis, before any treatment.

This CDR3 is built from 14 residues. Germline values: CDR1 SEHNR, CDR2 FQNEAQ (reference sequence). V shed 4 bases, J shed 7 bases, and the junction held 6 bases outside the gene matches. What was amplified from RNA transcripts were TCR beta CDR3 regions. Primed by the HTBI set, a first-round RT-PCR was run on the TCR CDR3. TCRdb reprocessed the multiplex PCR reads with MiXCR, giving one entry per CDR3 protein. The sample records 350,000 or so distinct CDR3 sequences, about 20% being singletons. This receptor was taken from a woman between 45 and 65 years old with Graves' hyperthyroidism. The J gene is TRBJ1-4, the V gene TRBV7-9, with 7 bases aligning to TRBD1. The sequenced material came from blood. CDR3 sequence: CASSSTGPGEKLFF. CDR3 DNA: TGTGCCAGCAGCTCGACAGGGCCGGGTGAAAAACTGTTTTTT.